The rows below give T cell receptor beta chains drawn from one sample of a study of cytomegalovirus exposure and HLA in healthy donors. Here immunoSEQ multiplex PCR was the method, and the copy in TCRdb shows in-frame clones only, minus some. The sample contains approximately 190,000 clones, roughly 84% of which appear only once. Material: PBMCs. The receptors here all came from a man aged 18 to 29 in good health and CMV-seropositive. CDR3s include the opening cysteine and the closing phenylalanine or tryptophan.

v_gene	j_gene	CDR3aa
TRBV27	TRBJ2-1	CASRPGGYNEQFF
TRBV6-5	TRBJ2-7	CASTNPGQSYEQYF
TRBV14	TRBJ1-4	CASSQYRNEKLFF
TRBV29-1	TRBJ2-6	CSVEVLALSGANVLTF
TRBV19	TRBJ2-1	CASSPDGTTRRSSYNEQFF
TRBV4-1	TRBJ1-5	CASSLIPPGQGRVNNQPQHF
TRBV9	TRBJ1-2	CASSGIGGGVYGYTF
TRBV12-5	TRBJ2-4	CASAPDRVLNIQYF
TRBV7-9	TRBJ2-1	CASSAQLGLAGNEQFF
TRBV19	TRBJ1-5	CASTIGLSSNQPQHF
TRBV29-1	TRBJ2-4	CSGGEGNIQYF
TRBV7-3	TRBJ2-1	CASSLRLWYNEQFF
TRBV7-6	TRBJ2-3	CASSLQRGTDTQYF
TRBV4-3	TRBJ2-5	CASSQGLAPTQYF
TRBV27	TRBJ2-7	CASSTPSGGAYEQYF
TRBV6-6	TRBJ1-2	CASSGTVGYTF
TRBV6-4	TRBJ2-3	CASSGGQSTDTQYF
TRBV29-1	TRBJ2-7	CSVAGRVGASEQYF